The 2 T cell receptor beta chains below all came from one sample that was sequenced in a study of T cells in localized non-small cell lung cancer. Profiling relied on immunoSEQ multiplex PCR, and the TCRdb table lists in-frame clones only, not all of them. The sample carries under 55,000 clones, around 90% recorded once. Material: PBMCs, obtained before any cancer treatment. The receptors here all came from a woman aged 35 to 75 with stage II lung adenocarcinoma.

The chain uses TRBV7-9 and TRBJ1-2; no clear D gene. The CDR3 covers 16 residues. The germline V gene encodes CDR1 SEHNR and CDR2 FQNEAQ (reference sequence). Trimming removed 5 bases at V and 0 bases at J, with 16 bases between. CDR3: CASSPPAAEANYGYTF. In nucleotides, the CDR3 is TGTGCCAGCAGCCCCCCGGCGGCAGAAGCTAACTATGGCTACACCTTC.

V is TRBV7-6 and J is TRBJ2-2; D not certain. Looked up from germline, CDR1 is SGHVS and CDR2 is FNYEAQ. CDR3 length: 16 residues. The V and J ends lost 1 base and 4 bases respectively, with 13 bases between them. The CDR3: CASSLEGAAATGELFF. CDR3 nucleotide sequence: TGTGCCAGCAGCTTAGAAGGAGCCGCAGCCACCGGGGAGCTGTTTTTT.